The clone carrying this T cell receptor beta chain has more than one count but fewer than ten. Its antigen is currently unknown. The method was immunoSEQ multiplex PCR; TCRdb's version includes in-frame clones alone and lacks a portion of them. The sample includes tens of thousands of clones, about 89% seen only once; the top ten take 1.5% to 2%. CDR1 GTSNPN and CDR2 SVGIG come from the germline V gene (reference sequence). Trimming shortened V by 7 bases and J by 4 bases, and 16 bases separated the two germline ends. The CDR3 sequence is 13 residues long. This entry comes from a study of OX40 agonist ivuxolimab in advanced cancers. Study-level background: The eligibility criteria allowed prior anti-PD-1, anti-PD-L1 or anti-CTLA-4 therapy, and roughly 39% had some.

Findings and caveats of the study: Both blood CD4+ and CD8+ T cells showed clonal growth by week 6 at 0.1 to 3.0 mg/kg. Those patients achieving a partial response at 0.1-3.0 mg/kg showed among the lowest clonal expansion. Also present in some nonresponders was a low level of normalized T-cell clonal expansion.

V is TRBV30 and J is TRBJ1-1; D not resolved. This TCR derives from an adult with an advanced solid tumor such as melanoma, head and neck, liver or kidney cancer. Sequencing used CD4+ or CD8+ T cells sorted from blood, obtained in a trial of the OX40 agonist ivuxolimab. In nucleotides, the CDR3 is TGTGCCTCTCGATTCACGTGGGGCACTGAAGCTTTCTTT. This codes for CASRFTWGTEAFF.